This T cell receptor (beta chain) was retrieved from a study of T cell responses to AZD1222 COVID-19 vaccine. Study-wide findings and caveats: It should be noted that donors were predominantly white British and more often female, and clonal diversity was possibly underestimated. All repertoire sampling was performed exclusively after the peak T cell response.

Only in-frame clones appear in the TCRdb table, and some are missing; sequencing was by immunoSEQ multiplex PCR. The table includes roughly 150,000 clones, 85% to 90% detected once. CDR3 length equals 16 residues. The germline CDR1 and CDR2 sequences are SGHRS and YFSETQ. Trimming pared 4 bases from V and 6 bases from J, leaving 22 bases between. Turning to this clone: Its antigen is unidentified.

This receptor was identified in an adult who received the AZD1222 COVID-19 vaccine. The sample in question was peripheral blood, obtained 28 days after the second AZD1222 dose. The rearrangement uses TRBV5-1 and TRBJ1-2; the D gene is possibly TRBD1 (5 bases). DNA for the CDR3: TGCGCCAGCAGCGGAAGGGGCGAGACGGGGAACGATGGCTACACCTTC. This translates into CASSGRGETGNDGYTF.